Below, 23 T cell receptor beta chains from the same sample are listed, as sequenced in a study of shared clonotypes between healthy human individuals. The data were produced by immunoSEQ multiplex PCR, yet TCRdb's version contains in-frame clones alone and is incomplete. Counted here are about 230,000 clones, 65% occurring once; the ten biggest clones make up 11%. The sequencing sample was made of memory CD4+ T cells sorted from blood. Subset meaning: CD45RA-negative fraction. The receptors stem from a man aged 25 to 45 in good health.

The chain couples TRBV6-5 to TRBJ1-2; a weak D match, TRBD1 (6 bases). CDR3 length: 14 residues. The germline CDR1 and CDR2 sequences are MNHEY and SVGAGI. The V and J ends lost 5 bases and 6 bases respectively, with 16 bases between them. The CDR3 region is CASSPTWQGHGYTF. CDR3 DNA sequence: TGTGCCAGCAGTCCTACGTGGCAGGGGCATGGCTACACCTTC.

The CDR3 DNA sequence: TGCGCCAGCAGCGACCCGACTAGCGGGGTCTACGAGCAGTACTTC. It specifies CASSDPTSGVYEQYF. The chain recombines TRBV5-1 with TRBJ2-7; 11 bases align to TRBD2. The CDR3 is 15 amino acids. Germline lookup yields CDR1 SGHRS and CDR2 YFSETQ. Unmatched junction bases numbered 6, after V lost 4 bases and J lost 3 bases.

The rearrangement joins TRBV15 to TRBJ1-2; possibly TRBD1 for D (5 bases). Germline V lookup: CDR1 LNHNV, CDR2 YYDKDF (reference sequence). The CDR3 contains 13 residues. V gave up 6 bases and J gave up 7 bases, with 15 bases separating them. The CDR3 DNA is TGTGCCACCAGAAGGCGGGGGGGATCTGGCTACACCTTC. Translating it yields CATRRRGGSGYTF. Combining the CDR3 with reference TRBV15 and TRBJ1-2 gives the whole variable domain DAMVIQNPRYQVTQFGKPVTLSCSQTLNHNVMYWYQQKSSQAPKLLFHYYDKDFNNEADTPDNFQSRRPNTSFCFLDIRSPGLGDTAMYLCATRRRGGSGYTFGSGTRLTVV.

This chain uses TRBV7-2 with TRBJ2-5; TRBD2 might be the D (6 bases). The ends were cut back, 5 bases at V and 4 bases at J, with 11 bases in the middle. The CDR3 is made up of 13 amino acids. CDR1 is SGHTA, CDR2 FQGNSA, per germline. DNA of the CDR3: TGTGCCAGCAGCGGTGCGGGATTAGAGACCCAGTACTTC. Translation gives CASSGAGLETQYF. Full variable domain (rest looked up from reference TRBV7-2 and TRBJ2-5): GAGVSQSPSNKVTEKGKDVELRCDPISGHTALYWYRQSLGQGLEFLIYFQGNSAPDKSGLPSDRFSAERTGGSVSTLTIQRTQQEDSAVYLCASSGAGLETQYFGPGTRLLVL.

The gene calls are TRBV5-1 and TRBJ2-7; D may correspond to TRBD1 or TRBD2 (5 bases each). Trimming took off 0 bases at V and 5 bases at J, with 15 bases between the two ends. Germline CDR1 and CDR2: SGHRS and YFSETQ. This CDR3 is built from 15 residues. CDR3 amino acids: CASSLVIEGKDEQYF. The CDR3 DNA follows: TGCGCCAGCAGCTTGGTAATTGAGGGGAAGGACGAGCAGTACTTC.

The rearrangement joins TRBV7-8 to TRBJ2-1; the match to TRBD2 covers 8 bases. Germline CDR1 and CDR2: SGHVS and FQNEAQ. The CDR3 contains 16 residues. The ends lost 3 bases at V and 2 bases at J; junction bases unmatched: 6. CDR3 sequence reads: CASSFFSGITYNEQFF. CDR3 in DNA: TGTGCCAGCAGCTTTTTTAGCGGGATTACCTACAATGAGCAGTTCTTC.

The chain is built from TRBV5-5 and TRBJ1-1; the D gene is possibly TRBD1 (6 bases). The CDR3 extends over 13 amino acids. CDR1 SGHKS and CDR2 YYEKEE come from the germline V gene (reference sequence). V lost 5 bases and J lost 1, with 9 bases in between. CDR3 DNA: TGTGCCAGCAGTATACAGGGGAACACTGAAGCTTTCTTT. Its protein product is CASSIQGNTEAFF.

This clone showed up just a few times. The same CDR3 also results from other DNA sequences found in this sample. The chain combines TRBV27 with TRBJ2-7; either TRBD1 or TRBD2 may supply D (6 bases each). The V end was cut by 5 bases, the J end by 2 bases, with 13 bases between. The CDR3 extends over 14 amino acids. The V gene's germline CDR1 is MNHEY and CDR2 SMNVEV (reference sequence). CDR3 region: CASSPSRGPYEQYF. For the CDR3, the DNA is TGTGCCAGCAGTCCCAGTCGGGGGCCCTACGAGCAGTACTTC.

The V gene is TRBV21-1, the J gene TRBJ1-5; the table names TRBD1, a call not compared with the DNA. TRBV21-1 is a pseudogene. This CDR3 contains 18 residues. The CDR3 bases are TGTGCCAGCAGCAAAGCGCTAGTTGGGGGCCTTAGCAATCAGCCCCAGCATTTT. As protein: CASSKALVGGLSNQPQHF.

V usage is TRBV6-5 and J usage is TRBJ1-1; D gene uncertain. This CDR3 comprises 12 residues. V lost 0 bases and J 11 bases, leaving 10 bases between the germline ends. Germline V gives CDR1 MNHEY, CDR2 SVGAGI. The CDR3 bases are TGTGCCAGCAGTTACTCGGACGGTCAGGCTTTCTTT. It is translated as CASSYSDGQAFF.

The table lists this clone with a few counts. The chain couples TRBV6-5 to TRBJ2-7, with D uncertain. V gave up 5 bases and J gave up 4 bases, with 18 bases separating them. This CDR3 has 15 amino acids. In germline, CDR1 is MNHEY, CDR2 SVGAGI. In nucleotides, the CDR3 is TGTGCCAGCAGTCCCCTTCGGATTAAGTCTTACGAGCAGTACTTC. This codes for CASSPLRIKSYEQYF.

The chain is built from TRBV10-1 and TRBJ1-1, with a weak D call TRBD1 (5 bases). Trimming took 2 bases from V and 4 from J, leaving 14 bases between them. The CDR3 consists of 15 residues. The germline V gene encodes CDR1 WNHNN and CDR2 SYGVQD (reference sequence). Here the CDR3 reads CASSENRKAGTEAFF. For the CDR3, the DNA is TGCGCCAGCAGTGAGAACAGGAAAGCGGGCACTGAAGCTTTCTTT.

CDR3 residues: CASSERIGLAGVGVNEQFF. Written as DNA, the CDR3 is TGTGCCAGCAGTGAGCGTATCGGACTAGCGGGAGTGGGTGTAAATGAGCAGTTCTTC. The chain is built from TRBV6-1 and TRBJ2-1; 13 nucleotides agree with TRBD2. Per the germline V gene, CDR1 is MNHNS and CDR2 is SASEGT. The J segment lost 7 bases and the V segment lost 3 bases, leaving 15 bases of the junction unmatched. CDR3 length: 19 amino acids.

A single count supports this clone. The CDR3 here is CASSQETGEKLFF. Written as DNA, the CDR3 is TGTGCCAGCAGCCAAGAGACAGGGGAAAAACTGTTTTTT. V usage is TRBV28 and J usage is TRBJ1-4; TRBD1 matches at 7 bases. V shed 6 bases and J 8 bases; nucleotides not matched to a gene: 6. Germline V gives CDR1 MDHEN, CDR2 SYDVKM. CDR3 size: 13 residues.

This clone was seen more than once but under ten times. Other DNA sequences in the same sample also yield this CDR3. V gene TRBV19 combines with J gene TRBJ1-2; TRBD1 matches at 9 bases. CDR1 and CDR2 (germline): LNHDA, SQIVND (reference sequence). J gave up 6 bases and V 6 bases, and 2 bases lay outside the gene matches. The CDR3 is 12 amino acids. CDR3 coding DNA: TGTGCCAGTAGCAGACAGGGGGATGGCTACACCTTC. This encodes CASSRQGDGYTF.

This sequence joins TRBV29-1 and TRBJ1-1; 8 bases map to TRBD1. The ends lost 4 bases at V and 6 bases at J; junction bases unmatched: 7. Per germline, CDR1 SQVTM and CDR2 ANQGSEA. The CDR3 consists of 13 residues. CDR3 loop: CSVVVQTGAEAFF. CDR3 nucleotide sequence: TGCAGCGTTGTTGTACAGACAGGGGCTGAAGCTTTCTTT.

The chain couples TRBV5-1 to TRBJ2-7; possibly TRBD1 for D (6 bases). This CDR3 has 15 residues. Germline CDR1 reads SGHRS; CDR2 reads YFSETQ. V lost 1 base to trimming and J lost 2 bases, with 13 bases between them. The CDR3 loop reads CASSLTTGSTYEQYF. Written as DNA, the CDR3 is TGCGCCAGCAGCTTGACGACAGGTAGCACCTACGAGCAGTACTTC.

The J gene is TRBJ1-1, the V gene TRBV4-1; maybe TRBD1 (6 bases). The CDR3 loop spans 14 amino acids. Germline V CDR1 and CDR2: MGHRA, YSYEKL. The V end was cut by 4 bases, the J end by 4 bases, with 13 bases between. CDR3 in amino acids: CASSLNRVGTEAFF. The DNA of the CDR3 is TGCGCCAGCAGCCTGAACAGGGTAGGCACTGAAGCTTTCTTT.

V and J are TRBV7-5 and TRBJ2-1; the D call TRBD1 from the table was never checked on the DNA. TRBV7-5 is a pseudogene locus. The CDR3 loop spans 15 amino acids. The CDR3 nucleotides read TGTGTCAGAAGCTTAGTCAGGGGGCCGCGGAAGAGGCAGTTCTTC. Its translation: CVRSLVRGPRKRQFF.

This chain connects TRBV25-1 to TRBJ2-3; 10 nucleotides agree with TRBD2. With 2 bases clipped from V and 3 bases from J, the junction kept 11 bases outside the gene matches. CDR3 length equals 18 residues. CDR1 is MGHDK, CDR2 SYGVNS, per germline. The CDR3: CASSENPTKREGTDTQYF. CDR3 nucleotides: TGTGCCAGCAGTGAAAATCCGACTAAGCGGGAGGGGACAGATACGCAGTATTTT.

This clone has at least ten counts. The CDR3 sequence is CASNLGGLNEQFF. CDR3 nucleotide sequence: TGTGCCAGCAACTTGGGGGGACTAAATGAGCAGTTCTTC. J is TRBJ2-1 and V is TRBV11-2; 7 nucleotides agree with TRBD2. The CDR3 runs to 13 residues. CDR1 and CDR2 from the germline V gene are SGHAT and FQNNGV. With V trimmed by 7 bases and J by 7 bases, 7 bases remained unmatched.

The genes are TRBV7-8 and TRBJ2-7, with 11 bases aligning to TRBD1. After removal of 5 bases from V and 0 bases from J, the junction contained 3 bases not matched to a gene. CDR3 length: 15 residues. Germline V gene lookup returns CDR1 SGHVS and CDR2 FQNEAQ. The CDR3 sequence: CASSVGTGGSYEQYF. The CDR3 DNA sequence: TGTGCCAGCAGCGTAGGGACAGGGGGCTCCTACGAGCAGTACTTC.

The chain recombines TRBV9 with TRBJ2-7; no definite D call. Trimming removed 5 bases from V and 7 bases from J, with 22 bases in between. Germline CDR1 and CDR2: SGDLS and YYNGEE. The CDR3 has 15 amino acids. CDR3 in DNA: TGTGCCAGCAGTGACGGACCGCCCCCATATGGAGAGCAGTACTTC. This codes for CASSDGPPPYGEQYF.